This is a list of T cell receptor beta chains from one sample in a study of blood T cell repertoires in COVID-19. TCRdb's copy holds only in-frame clones and misses some; the assay was immunoSEQ multiplex PCR. The table has about 250,000 clones, approximately 85% seen once. Sequencing was performed on PBMCs or T cells enriched from blood (not recorded which). Receptor source: a woman between 45 and 60 years old with acute COVID-19. Both conserved end residues are part of each CDR3. D genes are given only for firm matches. Clone size is shown for a subset of rows, as once, few, many or a class of expanded clone.

clone_size | d_call | j_call | v_call | cdr3_aa | cdr3_nt
NA | NA | TRBJ1-2 | TRBV27 | CASSLGLDYGYTF | TGTGCCAGCAGTTTAGGGCTTGACTATGGCTACACCTTC
NA | NA | TRBJ2-5 | TRBV20-1 | CSASRQAGETQYF | TGCAGTGCTAGTCGTCAGGCGGGGGAGACCCAGTACTTC
NA | NA | TRBJ1-4 | TRBV12-3/TRBV12-4 | CASSSTPWEKLFF | TGTGCCAGCAGTTCGACACCTTGGGAAAAACTGTTTTTT
NA | NA | TRBJ1-1 | TRBV5-1 | CASRLHQAGLTLNTEAFF | TGCGCCAGCCGCCTTCACCAGGCAGGGCTAACGTTGAACACTGAAGCTTTCTTT
NA | TRBD1 | TRBJ1-2 | TRBV4-3 | CASSLGQGSYGYTF | TGCGCCAGCAGCCTCGGACAGGGGAGCTATGGCTACACCTTC
once | NA | TRBJ2-3 | TRBV11-1 | CASSSELHDTQYF | TGTGCCAGCAGCTCCGAGCTTCACGATACGCAGTATTTT
NA | NA | TRBJ1-5 | TRBV19 | CASRDYYSNQPQHF | TGTGCCAGTCGGGACTATTATAGCAATCAGCCCCAGCATTTT
NA | NA | TRBJ1-1 | TRBV10-3 | CAIRRRTWDTEAFF | TGTGCCATCAGGCGGAGGACTTGGGACACTGAAGCTTTCTTT
NA | TRBD1 | TRBJ1-3 | TRBV30 | CAWSTQGAAGNTIYF | TGTGCCTGGAGCACACAGGGGGCTGCAGGAAACACCATATATTTT
NA | NA | TRBJ1-2 | TRBV12-3/TRBV12-4 | CASSLGARYTF | TGTGCCAGCAGTTTAGGGGCCCGGTACACCTTC
NA | TRBD1 | TRBJ1-1 | TRBV30 | CAWSQGASKAFF | TGTGCCTGGAGTCAGGGGGCTAGCAAAGCTTTCTTT
NA | TRBD2 | TRBJ2-7 | TRBV4-3 | CASSQDGVAGGSYEQYF | TGCGCCAGCAGCCAAGATGGGGTGGCGGGGGGATCCTACGAGCAGTACTTC
NA | NA | TRBJ1-1 | TRBV6-5 | CASSDRTVKDTEAFF | TGTGCCAGCAGCGATCGGACAGTGAAGGACACTGAAGCTTTCTTT
once | TRBD2 | TRBJ2-3 | TRBV24-1 | CATSDWTSGGPMGTDTQYF | TGTGCCACCAGTGATTGGACTAGCGGGGGGCCCATGGGCACAGATACGCAGTATTTT
NA | TRBD1 | TRBJ1-2 | TRBV4-1 | CASSQVDREGEYGYTF | TGCGCCAGCAGCCAAGTTGACAGGGAAGGGGAGTATGGCTACACCTTC
NA | TRBD2 | TRBJ2-1 | TRBV24-1 | CATSDSSGGTHNEQFF | TGTGCCACCAGTGATTCGAGCGGGGGGACTCACAATGAGCAGTTCTTC
NA | TRBD1 | TRBJ2-5 | TRBV19 | CASSIGTGVETQYF | TGTGCCAGTAGTATCGGGACAGGGGTAGAGACCCAGTACTTC
NA | NA | TRBJ2-2 | TRBV4-1 | CASSQEGGGNTGELFF | TGCGCCAGCAGCCAAGAAGGGGGGGGCAACACCGGGGAGCTGTTTTTT
NA | NA | TRBJ1-2 | TRBV10-3 | CAISESRPVYGYTF | TGTGCCATCAGTGAGTCGAGGCCAGTCTATGGCTACACCTTC
once | TRBD1 | TRBJ1-6 | TRBV20-1 | CSAGQDSPLHF | TGCAGTGCGGGACAGGATTCACCCCTCCACTTT
NA | NA | TRBJ1-1 | TRBV25-1 | CASSPGGGIGTEAFF | TGTGCCAGCAGCCCCGGGGGGGGGATTGGCACTGAAGCTTTCTTT
NA | NA | TRBJ1-5 | TRBV30 | CACAGQAGQPQHF | TGTGCCTGCGCGGGGCAGGCAGGTCAGCCCCAGCATTTT
NA | NA | TRBJ1-1 | TRBV5-4 | CASSLVAGAFGSAEAFF | TGTGCCAGCAGCTTGGTGGCAGGGGCTTTCGGAAGTGCTGAAGCTTTCTTT
NA | TRBD1 | TRBJ2-3 | TRBV7-9 | CASSLSPGTGSDTQYF | TGTGCCAGCAGCCTCTCTCCCGGGACAGGGTCCGATACGCAGTATTTT
NA | NA | TRBJ1-2 | TRBV19 | CASSRGLTDYGYTF | TGTGCCAGTAGTAGGGGACTGACAGACTATGGCTACACCTTC
NA | TRBD1 | TRBJ2-7 | TRBV7-8 | CASRGRDRGSYEQYF | TGTGCCAGCAGGGGAAGGGACAGGGGGTCGTACGAGCAGTACTTC
NA | NA | TRBJ1-5 | TRBV6-1 | CASSEAGGSDQPQHF | TGTGCCAGCAGTGAAGCGGGGGGGTCGGATCAGCCCCAGCATTTT
NA | NA | TRBJ1-2 | TRBV5-1 | CASSFRGGDYGYTF | TGCGCCAGCAGCTTCCGTGGGGGCGACTATGGCTACACCTTC
NA | TRBD1 | TRBJ1-2 | TRBV4-1 | CASSGQGGLGGYTF | TGCGCCAGCAGTGGTCAGGGGGGATTGGGGGGCTACACCTTC
NA | NA | TRBJ1-2 | TRBV2 | CASSVGGDNYGYTF | TGTGCCAGCAGTGTGGGGGGAGATAACTATGGCTACACCTTC
NA | NA | TRBJ1-5 | TRBV6-1 | CASSDRYDQPQHF | TGTGCCAGCAGTGACAGATACGATCAGCCCCAGCATTTT
NA | TRBD1 | TRBJ1-2 | TRBV4-2 | CASSQEDRGRGYTF | TGTGCCAGCAGCCAAGAAGATAGGGGGCGAGGCTACACCTTC
NA | NA | TRBJ1-2 | TRBV29-1 | CSVANPGAGDYGYTF | TGCAGCGTCGCGAATCCAGGGGCCGGGGACTATGGCTACACCTTC
few | NA | TRBJ1-5 | TRBV6-5 | CASRSQGWSNQPQHF | TGTGCCAGCAGGTCACAGGGTTGGAGCAATCAGCCCCAGCATTTT
NA | TRBD1 | TRBJ1-3 | TRBV18 | CASSRDSLTGNTIYF | TGTGCCAGCTCCCGGGACAGTCTGACTGGAAACACCATATATTTT
NA | NA | TRBJ1-6 | TRBV9 | CASSVNEGGPLHF | TGTGCCAGCAGCGTAAACGAGGGAGGACCCCTCCACTTT
NA | NA | TRBJ2-3 | TRBV7-9 | CASSSPGLSTDTQYF | TGTGCCAGCAGCTCTCCGGGACTGAGCACAGATACGCAGTATTTT
once | NA | TRBJ1-3 | TRBV9 | CASSVGQILSGNTIYF | TGTGCCAGCAGCGTAGGGCAGATCCTTTCTGGAAACACCATATATTTT
NA | NA | TRBJ2-5 | TRBV20-1 | CSASNVVGEAQYF | TGCAGTGCTAGTAACGTGGTTGGAGAGGCCCAGTACTTC